The entry below gives a single TCR beta chain sequence along with its context. Its antigen is as yet unknown. The junction does not match germline at one end; this may be a read error. This sample stems from a study of post-analysis software for immune sequencing data. On the study more broadly: Recorded disease courses covered relapsing-remitting, secondary progressive and progressive-relapsing multiple sclerosis. Some patients had no subtype annotation. Study findings and constraints: Those with multiple sclerosis, the patient group, showed significantly lower normalized Chao1 diversity than controls. F measure grouped same-batch samples tightly together. Controls had lower frequencies than patients of four or five TRBV segments, which included TRBV5-6, TRBV5-1 and TRBV20-1.

This CDR3 spans 15 amino acids. Germline V gene data show CDR1 as SGHVS and CDR2 as FQNEAQ. Prepared TCR beta cDNA libraries contained unique molecular identifiers. T cells numbering roughly 0.85 to 11 million gave rise to some 500,000 cDNA molecules. TCRdb re-called the PCR reads with MiXCR, one entry per CDR3 protein. In the table there are 650,000 to 900,000 distinct CDR3 sequences, roughly 46% of which are singletons. V and J are TRBV7-8 and TRBJ2-1, with no clear D. The specimen was blood. The receptor comes from a girl aged 5-17 years with multiple sclerosis. CDR3 nucleotides: TGTGCCAGCAGCCTCGAATCGGACGCCTACAATGAACAGTTCTTC. This sequence encodes CASSLESDAYNEQFF.